This record concerns one T cell receptor (beta chain) sequence. The data derive from a study of blood T cell repertoires in COVID-19. Study information: Samples taken during acute and convalescent COVID-19 were collected in the United States, Italy and Spain.

CDR1 and CDR2 (germline): SGHRS, YFSETQ. Trimming shortened V by 3 bases and J by 1 base, and 19 bases separated the two germline ends. The CDR3 has 17 residues. Original data processing: Cell counts per sample came from amplifying reference gene primers. Libraries were prepared by immunoSEQ multiplex PCR; TCRdb keeps only in-frame clonotypes and omits some of them. V, J and clone size derive from that table, while D and trimming were established from the DNA sequence. The sample contains around 340,000 clones, roughly 89% of which appear only once. The chain links TRBV5-1 to TRBJ2-5, with D unclear. Source material: peripheral blood. This TCR derives from a woman between 55 and 75 years old with COVID-19, enrolled during active disease. CDR3 coding DNA: TGCGCCAGCAGCTCCGCGTGGTACAGAGACCCCCAAGAGACCCAGTACTTC. Protein: CASSSAWYRDPQETQYF.